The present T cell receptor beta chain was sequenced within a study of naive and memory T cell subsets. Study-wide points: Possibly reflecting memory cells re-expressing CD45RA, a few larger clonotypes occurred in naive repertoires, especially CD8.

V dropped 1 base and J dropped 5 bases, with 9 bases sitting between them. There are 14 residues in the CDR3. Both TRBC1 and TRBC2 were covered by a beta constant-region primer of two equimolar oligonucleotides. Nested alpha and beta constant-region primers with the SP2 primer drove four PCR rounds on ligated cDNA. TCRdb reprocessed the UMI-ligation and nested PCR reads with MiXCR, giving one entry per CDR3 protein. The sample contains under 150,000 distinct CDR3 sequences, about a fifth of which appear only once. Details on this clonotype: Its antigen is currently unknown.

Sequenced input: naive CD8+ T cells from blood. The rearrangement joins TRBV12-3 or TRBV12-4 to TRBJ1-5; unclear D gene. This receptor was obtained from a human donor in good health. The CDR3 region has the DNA TGTGCCAGCAGTTTAGGGGCAGGCTATCAGCCCCAGCATTTT. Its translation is CASSLGAGYQPQHF.